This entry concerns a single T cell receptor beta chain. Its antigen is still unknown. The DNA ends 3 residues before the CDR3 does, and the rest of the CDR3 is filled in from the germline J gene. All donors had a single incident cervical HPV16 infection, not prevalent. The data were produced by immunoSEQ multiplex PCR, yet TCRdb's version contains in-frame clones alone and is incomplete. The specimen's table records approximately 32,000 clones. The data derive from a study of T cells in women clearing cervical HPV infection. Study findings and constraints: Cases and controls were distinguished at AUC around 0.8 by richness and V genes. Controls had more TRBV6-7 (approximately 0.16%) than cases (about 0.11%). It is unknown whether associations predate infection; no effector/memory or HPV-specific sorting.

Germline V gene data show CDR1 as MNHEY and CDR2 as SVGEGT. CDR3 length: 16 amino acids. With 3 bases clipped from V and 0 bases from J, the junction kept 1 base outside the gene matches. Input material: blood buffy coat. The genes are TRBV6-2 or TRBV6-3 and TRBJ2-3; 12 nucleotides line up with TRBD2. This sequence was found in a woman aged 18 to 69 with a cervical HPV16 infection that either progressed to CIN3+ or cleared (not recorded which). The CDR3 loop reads CASSYGLAGSTDTQYF. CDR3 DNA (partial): TGTGCCAGCAGTTATGGACTAGCGGGGAGCACAGATACG.